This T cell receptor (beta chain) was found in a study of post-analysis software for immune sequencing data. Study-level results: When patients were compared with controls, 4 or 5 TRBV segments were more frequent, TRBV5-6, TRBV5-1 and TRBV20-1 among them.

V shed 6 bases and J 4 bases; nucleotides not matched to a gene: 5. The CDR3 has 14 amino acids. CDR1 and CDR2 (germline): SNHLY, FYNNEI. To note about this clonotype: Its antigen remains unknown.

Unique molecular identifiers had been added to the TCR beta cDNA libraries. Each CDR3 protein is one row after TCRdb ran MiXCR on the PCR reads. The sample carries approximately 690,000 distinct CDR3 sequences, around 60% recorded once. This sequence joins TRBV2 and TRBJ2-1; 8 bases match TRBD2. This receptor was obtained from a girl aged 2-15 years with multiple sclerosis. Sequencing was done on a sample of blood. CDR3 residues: CASRRTSRYNEQFF. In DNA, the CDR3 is TGTGCCAGCAGAAGGACTAGCCGATACAATGAGCAGTTCTTC.